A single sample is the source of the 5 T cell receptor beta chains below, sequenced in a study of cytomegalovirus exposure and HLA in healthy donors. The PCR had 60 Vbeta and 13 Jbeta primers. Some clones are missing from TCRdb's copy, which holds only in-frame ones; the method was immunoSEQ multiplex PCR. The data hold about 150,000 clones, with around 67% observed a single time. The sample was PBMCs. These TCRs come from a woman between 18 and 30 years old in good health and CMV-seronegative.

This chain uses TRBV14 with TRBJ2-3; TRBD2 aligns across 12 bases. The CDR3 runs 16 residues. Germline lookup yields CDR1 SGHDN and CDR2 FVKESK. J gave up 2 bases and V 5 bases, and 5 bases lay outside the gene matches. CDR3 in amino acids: CASSTGLAGVTDTQYF. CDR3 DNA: TGTGCCAGCAGCACGGGACTAGCGGGTGTCACAGATACGCAGTATTTT.

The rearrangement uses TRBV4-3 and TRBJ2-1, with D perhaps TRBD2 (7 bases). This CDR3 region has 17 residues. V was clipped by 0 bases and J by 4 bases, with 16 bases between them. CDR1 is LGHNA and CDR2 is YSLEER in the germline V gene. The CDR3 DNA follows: TGCGCCAGCAGCCAAGATAGGGTTAGGGGGGGGTACAATGAGCAGTTCTTC. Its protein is CASSQDRVRGGYNEQFF.

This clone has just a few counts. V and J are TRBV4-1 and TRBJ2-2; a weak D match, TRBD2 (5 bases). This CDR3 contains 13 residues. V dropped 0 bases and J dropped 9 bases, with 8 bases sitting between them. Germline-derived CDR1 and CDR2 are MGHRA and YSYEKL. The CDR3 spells CASSQESGWELFF. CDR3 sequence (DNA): TGCGCCAGCAGCCAAGAAAGCGGTTGGGAGCTGTTTTTT.

Here the CDR3 DNA reads TGTGCCAGCAGCGCGGGACAGGGTTCGGTAGATGGAAACACCATATATTTT. Translation: CASSAGQGSVDGNTIYF. The chain has TRBV11-3 and TRBJ1-3; 9 nucleotides line up with TRBD1. Germline-derived CDR1 and CDR2 are SGHNT and YENEEA. The V and J ends lost 5 bases and 3 bases, in that order; junction bases with no gene match: 11. The CDR3 loop spans 17 amino acids.

This CDR3 reads CASSLIGSGGEQYF. CDR3 nucleotides: TGTGCCAGCAGCTTAATAGGGTCAGGAGGCGAGCAGTACTTC. The chain employs TRBV7-3 and TRBJ2-7; D might be TRBD2 (5 bases). The CDR3 spans 14 residues. Germline CDR1 and CDR2: SGHTA and FQGTGA. The germline V and J ends were trimmed by 1 base and 6 bases, with 13 bases remaining between them.